One sample yielded the 2 T cell receptor beta chains listed below, sequenced in a study of post-analysis software for immune sequencing data. Study-level points and caveats: The five TRBV segments detected at higher frequency in patients than in controls included TRBV5-6, TRBV5-1 and TRBV20-1.

Unique molecular identifiers were carried by the TCR beta cDNA libraries. TCRdb called the PCR reads again in MiXCR, with one record for every CDR3 protein. Of around 700,000 distinct CDR3 sequences listed, approximately 60% were seen once; the top ten hold around 10%. Their cognate antigens are unknown. Sequencing was done on a sample of blood. The receptors derive from a girl aged 2 to 10 with multiple sclerosis.

In DNA form, the CDR3 reads TGTGCCAGCAGCCCGGTGGGATCAAAGCAGTTCTTC. Translated: CASSPVGSKQFF. The rearrangement joins TRBV7-2 to TRBJ2-1; D uncertain. Deletions cut 5 bases from V and 11 bases from J, with 13 bases between. This CDR3 has 12 residues. Germline V gene sequence: CDR1 SGHTA, CDR2 FQGNSA. The whole variable domain, remainder taken from reference TRBV7-2 and TRBJ2-1, is GAGVSQSPSNKVTEKGKDVELRCDPISGHTALYWYRQSLGQGLEFLIYFQGNSAPDKSGLPSDRFSAERTGGSVSTLTIQRTQQEDSAVYLCASSPVGSKQFFGPGTRLTVL.

The rearrangement joins TRBV5-5 to TRBJ1-2; D may be TRBD1 (5 bases). The CDR3 consists of 15 residues. Trimming removed 1 base from V and 1 base from J, with 11 bases in between. The germline gives CDR1 SGHKS, CDR2 YYEKEE (reference sequence). As DNA, the CDR3 is TGTGCCAGCAGCTTGTTCAGGGTTGATAACTATGGCTACACCTTC. Protein sequence: CASSLFRVDNYGYTF.